The 10 T cell receptor beta chains given below trace back to one sample, sequenced in a study of cytotoxic CD8 clonotypes in ibrutinib-treated CLL. Sequenced by immunoSEQ multiplex PCR; TCRdb stores in-frame clones only, minus some. The table has hundreds of thousands of clones, just under 80% seen once. Sequencing was performed on PBMCs, taken before ibrutinib treatment. The origin of the receptors is a human donor with chronic lymphocytic leukemia.

This chain uses TRBV2 with TRBJ2-2; 7 bases line up with TRBD2. In germline, CDR1 is SNHLY, CDR2 FYNNEI. This CDR3 has 15 amino acids. V lost 8 bases and J lost 6; bases outside the gene matches: 12. CDR3 residues: CASPGRRAGPGELFF. In DNA form, the CDR3 reads TGTGCCAGCCCCGGGCGTAGAGCGGGACCCGGGGAGCTGTTTTTT.

The chain is built from TRBV5-4 and TRBJ2-1; TRBD2 aligns across 10 bases. The CDR3 extends over 16 amino acids. The germline gives CDR1 SGHNT, CDR2 YYREEE (reference sequence). V shed 0 bases and J 9 bases; nucleotides not matched to a gene: 9. The CDR3 bases are TGTGCCAGCAGCTTGGGGTCGCTAGCGGGAGTATCTGAGCAGTTCTTC. This sequence encodes CASSLGSLAGVSEQFF.

The rearrangement joins TRBV11-2 to TRBJ2-1; 11 positions agree with TRBD2. Germline CDR1 and CDR2: SGHAT and FQNNGV. V was clipped by 7 bases and J by 8 bases; unmatched bases: 10. This CDR3 contains 15 residues. The CDR3: CASTRSGRAIDEQFF. DNA for the CDR3: TGTGCCAGCACCCGTAGCGGGAGGGCCATCGATGAGCAGTTCTTC.

V usage is TRBV7-8 and J usage is TRBJ2-5, with TRBD1 matching over 7 bases. V lost 5 bases to trimming and J lost 6 bases; unmatched junction nucleotides: 9. The CDR3 has 14 amino acids. The germline V gene has CDR1 SGHVS and CDR2 FQNEAQ. CDR3 sequence (DNA): TGTGCCAGCAGCGAGGGACAGTGGTTGCAGACCCAGTACTTC. This encodes CASSEGQWLQTQYF.

The chain is built from TRBV9 and TRBJ2-1, with TRBD2 matching 13 bases. The CDR3 runs to 16 residues. From germline, CDR1 is SGDLS and CDR2 YYNGEE. J was trimmed by 9 bases and V by 3 bases; bases with no gene match: 9. The CDR3 DNA reads as TGTGCCAGCAGCGAACGGACTAGCGGGAGATGGGGTGAGCAGTTCTTC. This encodes CASSERTSGRWGEQFF.

The chain employs TRBV27 and TRBJ2-7, with 15 positions matching TRBD2. Germline V gene data show CDR1 as MNHEY and CDR2 as SMNVEV (reference sequence). V lost 4 bases to trimming and J lost 4 bases; unmatched junction nucleotides: 8. This CDR3 has 17 residues. DNA of the CDR3: TGTGCCAGCAGTTCCATCTGGACTAGCGGGAGGGTATACGAGCAGTACTTC. Its translation: CASSSIWTSGRVYEQYF.

This clone was picked up many times. V gene TRBV6-4 combines with J gene TRBJ2-2; TRBD1 agrees at 7 bases. Germline V CDR1 and CDR2: MRHNA, SNTAGT. Trimming at V came to 2 bases and at J to 3 bases, leaving 0 bases not matched to a gene. CDR3 length: 14 residues. This CDR3 reads CASSDRGHTGELFF. The DNA of the CDR3 is TGTGCCAGCAGTGACAGGGGGCACACCGGGGAGCTGTTTTTT.

The chain is built from TRBV7-2 and TRBJ2-5, with no clear D. The CDR3 totals 15 residues. Deletions cut 5 bases from V and 3 bases from J, with 16 bases between. Germline V gene lookup returns CDR1 SGHTA and CDR2 FQGNSA. The DNA of the CDR3 is TGTGCCAGCAGCCGAATCCAGGCCTGGAAAGAGACCCAGTACTTC. Translation gives CASSRIQAWKETQYF.

This clone was detected only once. This chain joins TRBV7-9 and TRBJ2-7, with D perhaps given as TRBD1 or TRBD2 (5 bases each). Germline V gene data show CDR1 as SEHNR and CDR2 as FQNEAQ (reference sequence). The CDR3 sequence is 14 residues long. With 1 base removed from V and 0 bases from J, the gap between germline ends came to 7 bases. This CDR3 is CASSLVGTSYEQYF. CDR3 sequence (DNA): TGTGCCAGCAGCTTAGTTGGGACCTCCTACGAGCAGTACTTC.

The V and J genes are TRBV29-1 and TRBJ2-7; D is perhaps TRBD2 (6 bases). Germline CDR1 is SQVTM and CDR2 is ANQGSEA. This CDR3 has 13 residues. The germline V and J ends were trimmed by 4 bases and 3 bases, with 13 bases remaining between them. DNA for the CDR3: TGCAGCGTTGGGGGACTTGCAAACTACGAGCAGTACTTC. Protein sequence: CSVGGLANYEQYF.